Listed here are 10 T cell receptor beta chains from one sample, sequenced in a study of CD8 T cells in Susac syndrome. Reverse transcription of 0.5 to 1 ug RNA was performed with random hexamers. TCRdb fed the immunoSEQ multiplex PCR reads into MiXCR, producing one record per CDR3 protein. The data hold 180,000 or so distinct CDR3 sequences, with roughly 95% observed a single time. The source material was CD4+ T cells from PBMCs. All receptors come from a human donor with multiple sclerosis.

This chain uses TRBV6-1 with TRBJ1-2; 9 positions match TRBD1. V lost 6 bases to trimming and J lost 4 bases; unmatched junction nucleotides: 12. The germline CDR1 and CDR2 sequences are MNHNS and SASEGT. The CDR3 is made up of 16 amino acids. CDR3 DNA: TGTGCCAGCAGCCAGATTTGGACAGGGGACCTCTATGGCTACACCTTC. Protein sequence: CASSQIWTGDLYGYTF.

This chain links TRBV19 with TRBJ2-1; 10 nucleotides match TRBD1. This CDR3 has 15 residues. CDR1 and CDR2 from the germline V gene are LNHDA and SQIVND (reference sequence). Germline trimming cut 5 bases from V and 6 bases from J; bases unmatched to any gene: 7. The CDR3 nucleotides read TGTGCCAGTAGTTCCGGGACAGGGGTTTTCAATGAGCAGTTCTTC. Translating gives CASSSGTGVFNEQFF.

This sequence joins TRBV30 and TRBJ2-5; 7 nucleotides line up with TRBD1. The J call may be faulty, since TRBJ2-7 better matches the DNA end. The CDR3 is 15 amino acids. Looked up from germline, CDR1 is GTSNPN and CDR2 is SVGIG (reference sequence). The DNA for the CDR3 is TGTGCCTGGGGTTGGATCAGGGGGTTAATCTACGAGCAGTACTTC. It is translated as CAWGWIRGLIYEQYF.

The rearrangement joins TRBV2 to TRBJ2-3, with D possibly TRBD2 on 5 matching bases. CDR3 length: 13 amino acids. V lost 4 bases and J lost 6, with 11 bases in between. The germline V gene encodes CDR1 SNHLY and CDR2 FYNNEI. The chain's CDR3 is CASSGRTVDTQYF. CDR3 sequence (DNA): TGTGCCAGCAGTGGGAGGACGGTCGATACGCAGTATTTT.

The chain joins TRBV24-1 to TRBJ2-1, with 9 bases matching TRBD2. Germline values: CDR1 KGHDR, CDR2 SFDVKD. The V and J ends lost 4 bases and 0 bases, in that order; junction bases with no gene match: 6. There are 17 residues in the CDR3. The CDR3 reads CATSDRSGRSSYNEQFF. In DNA, the CDR3 is TGTGCCACCAGTGACCGAAGCGGGAGGAGCTCCTACAATGAGCAGTTCTTC.

The chain links TRBV6-1 to TRBJ2-1, with D unclear. Trimming took off 4 bases at V and 2 bases at J, with 12 bases between the two ends. The germline CDR1 and CDR2 sequences are MNHNS and SASEGT. This CDR3 is 15 amino acids long. CDR3: CASSVRTLAYNEQFF. DNA of the CDR3: TGTGCCAGCAGTGTGAGGACGTTGGCCTACAATGAGCAGTTCTTC.

V gene TRBV7-9 combines with J gene TRBJ2-3; tentatively, D is TRBD2 (5 bases). The CDR3 contains 15 residues. In germline, CDR1 is SEHNR, CDR2 FQNEAQ (reference sequence). Trimming shortened V by 6 bases and J by 0 bases, and 13 bases separated the two germline ends. CDR3 protein: CASRLGGSSTDTQYF. For the CDR3, the DNA is TGTGCCAGCAGACTAGGCGGAAGTAGCACAGATACGCAGTATTTT.

The chain uses TRBV5-1 and TRBJ1-5, with D possibly being TRBD1 (6 bases). V dropped 0 bases and J dropped 4 bases, with 8 bases sitting between them. Germline loops: CDR1 SGHRS, CDR2 YFSETQ. The CDR3 totals 14 residues. The CDR3 loop reads CASSLAGQNQPQHF. The CDR3 DNA follows: TGCGCCAGCAGCTTGGCCGGACAGAATCAGCCCCAGCATTTT.

This chain uses TRBV12-3 or TRBV12-4 with TRBJ2-1; 8 bases line up with TRBD2. With V trimmed by 0 bases and J by 0 bases, 4 bases remained unmatched. The length of the CDR3 is 17 residues. CDR3 sequence: CASSLAQREYSYNEQFF. Written as DNA, the CDR3 is TGTGCCAGCAGTTTAGCCCAGCGGGAGTACTCCTACAATGAGCAGTTCTTC.

A single count supports this clonotype. The chain links TRBV30 to TRBJ2-3; TRBD1 aligns across 7 bases. Germline V gene sequence: CDR1 GTSNPN, CDR2 SVGIG (reference sequence). This CDR3 spans 19 amino acids. J lost 1 base, V lost 0 bases, and 16 bases had no gene match. DNA for the CDR3: TGTGCCTGGAGTGTCCCCTTCACGCTTAGGGGGCACGGCACAGATACGCAGTATTTT. As protein: CAWSVPFTLRGHGTDTQYF.